The present TCR beta chain was sequenced within a study of OX40 agonist ivuxolimab in advanced cancers. The overall study: Six ivuxolimab dose levels, 0.01 to 10 mg/kg, were given intravenously every 2 weeks. Dose-escalation cases comprised hepatocellular carcinoma, melanoma, renal cell or head and neck cancer. Participants, about 83% male, averaged roughly 55 years of age, ranging from roughly 23 to 80. Prior therapy, whether anti-PD-1, anti-PD-L1 or anti-CTLA-4, was allowed, and about 39% had some.

Produced via immunoSEQ multiplex PCR; TCRdb's table is partial and in-frame only. Of 12,000 or so clones in the sample, roughly 72% were seen once. The sequence was collected from an adult with an advanced solid tumor such as melanoma, head and neck, liver or kidney cancer. The sample in question was CD4+ or CD8+ T cells sorted from blood, obtained in a trial of the OX40 agonist ivuxolimab.

CDR3 DNA: TGCGCCAGCAGCCAAGAATGGGACGTTGGAGCGGGGAGGATCTACGAGCAGTACTTC. Amino acids: CASSQEWDVGAGRIYEQYF. V is TRBV4-3 and J is TRBJ2-7; TRBD2 matches at 7 bases. Per germline, CDR1 LGHNA and CDR2 YSLEER. V trimming: 0 bases; J trimming: 3 bases; junction bases outside the gene matches: 17. This CDR3 has 19 residues.